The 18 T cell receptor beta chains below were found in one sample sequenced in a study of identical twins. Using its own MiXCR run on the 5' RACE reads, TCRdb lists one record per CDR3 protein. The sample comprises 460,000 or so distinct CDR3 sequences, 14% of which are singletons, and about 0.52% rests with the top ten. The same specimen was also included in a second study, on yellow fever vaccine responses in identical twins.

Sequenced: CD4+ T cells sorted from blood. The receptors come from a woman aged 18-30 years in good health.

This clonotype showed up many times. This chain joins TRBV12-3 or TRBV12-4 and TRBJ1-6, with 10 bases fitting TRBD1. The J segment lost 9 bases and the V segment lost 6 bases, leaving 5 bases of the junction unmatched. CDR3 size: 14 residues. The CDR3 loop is CASRGGQGLSPLHF. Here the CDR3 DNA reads TGTGCCAGCAGGGGGGGACAGGGGCTTTCACCCCTCCACTTT.

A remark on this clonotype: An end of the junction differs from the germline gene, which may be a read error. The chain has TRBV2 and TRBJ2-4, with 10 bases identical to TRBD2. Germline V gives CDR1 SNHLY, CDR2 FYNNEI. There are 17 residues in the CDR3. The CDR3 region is CVSTRLAGGAAKNIQYF. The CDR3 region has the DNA TGTGTCAGCACGCGGTTAGCGGGAGGTGCGGCCAAAAACATTCAGTACTTC.

CDR3 sequence reads: CASSSPTQYQETQYF. CDR3 DNA: TGTGCCAGCAGCTCGCCTACTCAGTATCAAGAGACCCAGTACTTC. V is TRBV7-2 and J is TRBJ2-5; no definite D call. Germline loops: CDR1 SGHTA, CDR2 FQGNSA. Trimming took 4 bases from V and 2 from J, leaving 14 bases between them. The CDR3 contains 15 residues.

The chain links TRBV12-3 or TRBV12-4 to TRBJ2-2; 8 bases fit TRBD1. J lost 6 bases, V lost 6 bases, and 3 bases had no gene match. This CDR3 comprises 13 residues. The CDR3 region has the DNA TGTGCCAGCAGGGCAGGGGGCTCCGGGGAGCTGTTTTTT. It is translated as CASRAGGSGELFF.

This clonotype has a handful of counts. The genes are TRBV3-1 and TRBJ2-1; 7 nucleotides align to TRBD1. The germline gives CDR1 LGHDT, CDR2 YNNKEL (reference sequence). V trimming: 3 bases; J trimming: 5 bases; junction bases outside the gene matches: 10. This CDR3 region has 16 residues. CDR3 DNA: TGTGCCAGCAGCCAGCCAGGGACAGTGCGCAACAATGAGCAGTTCTTC. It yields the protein CASSQPGTVRNNEQFF.

Here the CDR3 DNA reads TGTGCCAGCAGTTACTCGATTCCAGGGAAGGAAGCTTTCTTT. Protein sequence: CASSYSIPGKEAFF. The chain recombines TRBV6-5 with TRBJ1-1; D might be TRBD1 (5 bases). CDR3 length equals 14 residues. V was shortened by 0 bases and J by 8 bases, with 13 bases between the two germline ends. Germline CDR1 MNHEY, CDR2 SVGAGI.

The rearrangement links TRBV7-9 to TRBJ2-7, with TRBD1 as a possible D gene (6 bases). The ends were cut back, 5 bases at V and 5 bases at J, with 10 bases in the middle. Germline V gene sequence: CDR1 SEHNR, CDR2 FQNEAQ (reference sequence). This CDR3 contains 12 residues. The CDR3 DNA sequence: TGTGCCAGCAGCGTGTACAGGGACGAGCAGTACTTC. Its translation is CASSVYRDEQYF.

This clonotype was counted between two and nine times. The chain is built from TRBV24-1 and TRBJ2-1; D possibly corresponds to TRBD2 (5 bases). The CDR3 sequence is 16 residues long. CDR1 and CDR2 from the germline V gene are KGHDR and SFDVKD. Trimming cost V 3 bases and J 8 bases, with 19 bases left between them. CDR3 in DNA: TGTGCCACCAGTGATAGGACTCATCTATCGGCCGATGAGCAGTTCTTC. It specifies CATSDRTHLSADEQFF.

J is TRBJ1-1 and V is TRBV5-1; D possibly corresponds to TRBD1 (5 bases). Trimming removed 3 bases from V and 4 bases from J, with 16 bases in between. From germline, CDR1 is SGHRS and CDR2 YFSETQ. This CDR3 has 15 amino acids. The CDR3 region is CASSWGSGPVTEAFF. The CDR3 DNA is TGCGCCAGCAGCTGGGGGTCAGGGCCGGTCACTGAAGCTTTCTTT.

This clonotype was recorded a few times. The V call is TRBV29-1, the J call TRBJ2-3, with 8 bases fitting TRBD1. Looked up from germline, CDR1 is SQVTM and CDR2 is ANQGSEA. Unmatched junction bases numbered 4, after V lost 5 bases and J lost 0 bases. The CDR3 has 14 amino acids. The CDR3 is CSVSGTGSTDTQYF. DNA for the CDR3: TGCAGCGTTTCAGGGACAGGAAGCACAGATACGCAGTATTTT.

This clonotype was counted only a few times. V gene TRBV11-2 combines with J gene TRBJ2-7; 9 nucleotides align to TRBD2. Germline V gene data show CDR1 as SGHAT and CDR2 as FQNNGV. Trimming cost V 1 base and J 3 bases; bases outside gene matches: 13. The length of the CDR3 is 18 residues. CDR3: CASSLVVVWGREGYEQYF. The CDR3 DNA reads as TGTGCCAGCAGCTTAGTAGTAGTTTGGGGGCGGGAGGGCTACGAGCAGTACTTC.

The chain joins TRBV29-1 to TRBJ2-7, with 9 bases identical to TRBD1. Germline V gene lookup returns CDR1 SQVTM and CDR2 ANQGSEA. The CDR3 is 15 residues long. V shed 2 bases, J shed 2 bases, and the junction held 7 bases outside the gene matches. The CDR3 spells CSVERRGQGAYEQYF. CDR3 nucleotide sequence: TGCAGCGTTGAAAGGCGGGGACAGGGAGCCTACGAGCAGTACTTC.

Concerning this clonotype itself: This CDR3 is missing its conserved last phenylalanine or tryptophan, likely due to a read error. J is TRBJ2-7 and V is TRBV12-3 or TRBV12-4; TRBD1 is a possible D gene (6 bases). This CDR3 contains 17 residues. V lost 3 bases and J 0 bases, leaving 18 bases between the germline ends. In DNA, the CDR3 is TGTGCCAGCAGTTTTAGGCGGGCAGGGGACGTCTCCTACGAGCAGTACCTC. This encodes CASSFRRAGDVSYEQYL.

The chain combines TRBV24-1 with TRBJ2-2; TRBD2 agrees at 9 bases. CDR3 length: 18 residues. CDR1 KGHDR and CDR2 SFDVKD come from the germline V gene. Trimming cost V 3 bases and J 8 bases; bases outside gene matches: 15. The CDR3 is CATSDTQKTSGLIGELFF. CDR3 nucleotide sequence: TGTGCCACCAGTGATACCCAGAAAACTAGCGGGCTCATAGGGGAGCTGTTTTTT.

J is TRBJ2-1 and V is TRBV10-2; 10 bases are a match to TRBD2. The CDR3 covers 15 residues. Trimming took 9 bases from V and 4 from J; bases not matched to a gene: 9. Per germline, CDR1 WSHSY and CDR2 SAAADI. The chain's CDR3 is CASTPSGGVYNEQFF. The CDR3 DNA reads TGCGCCAGTACCCCGAGCGGGGGGGTTTACAATGAGCAGTTCTTC.

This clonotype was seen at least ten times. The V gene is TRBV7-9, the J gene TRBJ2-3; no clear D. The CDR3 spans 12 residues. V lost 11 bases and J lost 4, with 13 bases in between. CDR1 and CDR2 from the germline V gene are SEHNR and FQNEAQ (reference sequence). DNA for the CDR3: TGTGCCGGAAGTACACAAGCAGATACGCAGTATTTT. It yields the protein CAGSTQADTQYF. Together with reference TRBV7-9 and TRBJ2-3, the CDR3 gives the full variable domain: DTGVSQNPRHKITKRGQNVTFRCDPISEHNRLYWYRQTLGQGPEFLTYFQNEAQLEKSRLLSDRFSAERPKGSFSTLEIQRTEQGDSAMYLCAGSTQADTQYFGPGTRLTVL.

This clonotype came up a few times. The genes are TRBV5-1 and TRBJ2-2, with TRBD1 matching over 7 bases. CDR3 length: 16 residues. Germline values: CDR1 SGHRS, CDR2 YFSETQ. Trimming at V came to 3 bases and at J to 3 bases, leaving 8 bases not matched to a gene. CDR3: CASSSTGQVYTGELFF. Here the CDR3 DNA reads TGCGCCAGCAGCTCCACCGGACAGGTTTACACCGGGGAGCTGTTTTTT.

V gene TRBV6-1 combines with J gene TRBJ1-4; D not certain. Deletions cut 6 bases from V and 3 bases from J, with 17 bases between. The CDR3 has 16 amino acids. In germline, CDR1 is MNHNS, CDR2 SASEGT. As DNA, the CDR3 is TGTGCCAGCAGAGACCCCCCCGCCCGGGCTAATGAAAAACTGTTTTTT. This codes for CASRDPPARANEKLFF.